The clone carrying this T cell receptor beta chain has just one count. These data originate in a study of technical replicates of blood from a handful of donors. Produced via immunoSEQ multiplex PCR; TCRdb's table is partial and in-frame only. The sample includes about 83,000 clones, just under 95% of them seen just once. The sequence was collected from a human donor in good health. Sequenced input: T cells isolated from PBMCs.

This CDR3 is CASRTTGRETQYF. CDR3 sequence (DNA): TGTGCCAGCAGGACGACAGGGAGGGAGACCCAGTACTTC. V gene TRBV27 combines with J gene TRBJ2-5; D might be TRBD1 (7 bases). The germline gives CDR1 MNHEY, CDR2 SMNVEV (reference sequence). Trimming took off 6 bases at V and 5 bases at J, with 13 bases between the two ends. The CDR3 is made up of 13 amino acids.